Listed below are T cell receptor beta chains from one sample, sequenced in a study of shared clonotypes between healthy human individuals. Method: immunoSEQ multiplex PCR; TCRdb's copy keeps in-frame clones and lacks some. The data contain 2 million to 2.5 million clones, approximately 96% of them singletons. Specimen: naive CD4+ T cells sorted from blood. Every receptor here comes from a man between 18 and 29 years old in good health. Both conserved end residues are part of each CDR3. D genes are given only for firm matches. Clone size, where shown, is once, few, many, or a class for clones that have expanded.

D: NA; V: TRBV15; J: TRBJ2-7; size: NA; CDR3: CATSREANEQTTYEQYF; DNA: TGTGCCACCAGCAGAGAGGCAAACGAACAAACCACCTACGAGCAGTACTTC
D: TRBD2; V: TRBV29-1; J: TRBJ2-1; size: NA; CDR3: CSVLTSGGAGEQFF; DNA: TGCAGCGTTTTGACTAGCGGGGGGGCAGGAGAGCAGTTCTTC
D: NA; V: TRBV11-1; J: TRBJ1-1; size: once; CDR3: CASSLASLRDMNTEAFF; DNA: TGTGCCAGCAGCTTAGCGAGCCTGCGGGACATGAACACTGAAGCTTTCTTT
D: NA; V: TRBV5-6; J: TRBJ2-7; size: NA; CDR3: CASSIPGWSWGSSYEQYF; DNA: TGTGCCAGCAGCATACCGGGATGGAGCTGGGGGTCGTCCTACGAGCAGTACTTC
D: TRBD1; V: TRBV5-1; J: TRBJ1-3; size: NA; CDR3: CASSSTGTGNTIYF; DNA: TGCGCCAGCAGCTCGACAGGGACTGGAAACACCATATATTTT
D: TRBD1; V: TRBV9; J: TRBJ1-4; size: NA; CDR3: CASSSRQGTNEKLFF; DNA: TGTGCCAGCAGCTCCAGACAGGGAACTAATGAAAAACTGTTTTTT
D: NA; V: TRBV28; J: TRBJ2-5; size: NA; CDR3: CASSPRPGETQYF; DNA: TGTGCCAGCAGCCCCAGACCCGGGGAGACCCAGTACTTC
D: NA; V: TRBV6-5; J: TRBJ1-2; size: NA; CDR3: CASRRVNYGYTF; DNA: TGTGCCAGCAGACGGGTAAACTATGGCTACACCTTC
D: NA; V: TRBV7-3; J: TRBJ2-1; size: NA; CDR3: CASSLPGQGKFF; DNA: TGTGCCAGCAGCTTACCGGGACAAGGGAAGTTCTTC
D: TRBD1; V: TRBV7-9; J: TRBJ1-1; size: NA; CDR3: CASILQGAEAFF; DNA: TGTGCCAGCATCCTCCAGGGGGCTGAAGCTTTCTTT
D: NA; V: TRBV6-1; J: TRBJ2-2; size: NA; CDR3: CASRLAAGTGELFF; DNA: TGTGCCAGCAGGTTAGCGGCGGGCACCGGGGAGCTGTTTTTT
D: NA; V: TRBV7-9; J: TRBJ1-5; size: NA; CDR3: CATGRDQPQHF; DNA: TGTGCCACTGGGAGGGATCAGCCCCAGCATTTT
D: NA; V: TRBV19; J: TRBJ1-1; size: few; CDR3: CASSIVRGSEAFF; DNA: TGTGCCAGTAGTATTGTAAGGGGGTCTGAAGCTTTCTTT
D: NA; V: TRBV6-5; J: TRBJ2-5; size: NA; CDR3: CASRSSILKETQYF; DNA: TGTGCCAGCAGAAGCTCGATTTTGAAGGAGACCCAGTACTTC
D: TRBD2; V: TRBV5-6; J: TRBJ2-4; size: once; CDR3: CASVGAGTKNIQYF; DNA: TGTGCCAGCGTGGGAGCGGGGACCAAAAACATTCAGTACTTC
D: TRBD1; V: TRBV11-3; J: TRBJ2-5; size: NA; CDR3: CASSSRGRETQYF; DNA: TGTGCCAGCAGCTCCAGGGGGCGGGAGACCCAGTACTTC
D: TRBD1; V: TRBV6-5; J: TRBJ1-2; size: NA; CDR3: CASRNSGGGYGYTF; DNA: TGTGCCAGCAGAAACTCAGGGGGTGGCTATGGCTACACCTTC
D: TRBD1; V: TRBV30; J: TRBJ2-7; size: once; CDR3: CAWSPRDRAFYEQYF; DNA: TGTGCCTGGAGCCCCCGGGACAGGGCGTTTTACGAGCAGTACTTC
D: NA; V: TRBV11-2; J: TRBJ1-5; size: NA; CDR3: CASSLLGGGNQPQHF; DNA: TGTGCCAGCAGCTTACTGGGGGGGGGCAATCAGCCCCAGCATTTT
D: NA; V: TRBV7-2; J: TRBJ2-5; size: NA; CDR3: CASSSRPAETQYF; DNA: TGTGCCAGCAGCTCCCGGCCCGCAGAGACCCAGTACTTC
D: TRBD2; V: TRBV7-2; J: TRBJ2-7; size: NA; CDR3: CASSYGTSGTVFPVSEQYF; DNA: TGTGCCAGCAGCTACGGGACTAGCGGGACGGTCTTTCCCGTGAGTGAGCAGTACTTC
D: NA; V: TRBV10-3; J: TRBJ1-3; size: NA; CDR3: CAISERYSGSGNTIYF; DNA: TGTGCCATCAGTGAACGGTACAGCGGCTCTGGAAACACCATATATTTT